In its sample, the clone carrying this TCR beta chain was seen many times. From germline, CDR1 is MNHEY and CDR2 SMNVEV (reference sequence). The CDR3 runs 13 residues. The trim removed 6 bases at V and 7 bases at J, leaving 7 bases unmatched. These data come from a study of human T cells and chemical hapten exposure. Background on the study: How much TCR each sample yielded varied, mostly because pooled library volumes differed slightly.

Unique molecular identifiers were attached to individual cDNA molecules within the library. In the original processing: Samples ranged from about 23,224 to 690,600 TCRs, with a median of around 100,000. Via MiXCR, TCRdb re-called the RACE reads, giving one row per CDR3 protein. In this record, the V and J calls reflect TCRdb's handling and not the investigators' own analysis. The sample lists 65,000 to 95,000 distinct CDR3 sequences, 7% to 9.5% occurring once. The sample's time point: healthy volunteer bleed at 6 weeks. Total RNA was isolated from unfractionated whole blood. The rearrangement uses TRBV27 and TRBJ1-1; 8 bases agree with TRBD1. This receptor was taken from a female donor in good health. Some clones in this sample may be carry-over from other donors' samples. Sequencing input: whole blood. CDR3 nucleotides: TGTGCCAGCAGCCTGGACAGGGATGATGAAGCTTTCTTT. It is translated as CASSLDRDDEAFF.